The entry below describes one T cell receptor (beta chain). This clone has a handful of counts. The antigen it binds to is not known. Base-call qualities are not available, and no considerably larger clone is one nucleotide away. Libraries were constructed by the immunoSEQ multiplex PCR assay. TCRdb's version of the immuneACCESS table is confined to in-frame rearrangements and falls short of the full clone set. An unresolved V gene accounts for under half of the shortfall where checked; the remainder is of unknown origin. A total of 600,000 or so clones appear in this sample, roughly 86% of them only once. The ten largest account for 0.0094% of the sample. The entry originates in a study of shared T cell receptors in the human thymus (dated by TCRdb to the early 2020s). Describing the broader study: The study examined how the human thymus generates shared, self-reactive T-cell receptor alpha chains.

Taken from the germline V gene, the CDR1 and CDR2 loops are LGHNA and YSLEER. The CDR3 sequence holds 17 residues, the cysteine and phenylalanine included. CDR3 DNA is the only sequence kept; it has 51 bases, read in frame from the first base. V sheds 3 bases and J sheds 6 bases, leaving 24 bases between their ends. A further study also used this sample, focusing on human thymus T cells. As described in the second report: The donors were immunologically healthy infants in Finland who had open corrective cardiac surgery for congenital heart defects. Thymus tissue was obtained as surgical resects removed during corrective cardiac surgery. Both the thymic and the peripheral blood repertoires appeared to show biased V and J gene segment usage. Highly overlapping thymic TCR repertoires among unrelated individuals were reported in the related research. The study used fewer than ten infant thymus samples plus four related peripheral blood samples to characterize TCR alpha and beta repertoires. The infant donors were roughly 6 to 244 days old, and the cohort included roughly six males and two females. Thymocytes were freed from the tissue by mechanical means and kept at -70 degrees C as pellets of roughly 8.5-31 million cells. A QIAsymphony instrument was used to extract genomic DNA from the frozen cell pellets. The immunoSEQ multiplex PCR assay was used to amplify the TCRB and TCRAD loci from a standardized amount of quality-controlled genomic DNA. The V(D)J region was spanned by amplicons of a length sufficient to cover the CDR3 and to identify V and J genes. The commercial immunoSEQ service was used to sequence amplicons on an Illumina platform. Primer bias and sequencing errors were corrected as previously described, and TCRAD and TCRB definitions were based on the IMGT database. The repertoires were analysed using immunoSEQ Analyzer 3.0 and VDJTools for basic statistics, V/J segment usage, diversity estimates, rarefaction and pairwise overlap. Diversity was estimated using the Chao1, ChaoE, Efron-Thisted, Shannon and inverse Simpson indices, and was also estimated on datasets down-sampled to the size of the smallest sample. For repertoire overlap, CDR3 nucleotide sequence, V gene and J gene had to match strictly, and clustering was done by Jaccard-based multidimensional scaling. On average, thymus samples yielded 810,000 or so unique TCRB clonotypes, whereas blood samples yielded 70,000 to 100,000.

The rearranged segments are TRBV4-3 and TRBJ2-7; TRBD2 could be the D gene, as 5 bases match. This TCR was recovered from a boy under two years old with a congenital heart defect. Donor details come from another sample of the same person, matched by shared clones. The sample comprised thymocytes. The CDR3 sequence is CASSHRARKEAVLEQYF. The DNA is TGCGCCAGCAGCCACCGAGCGAGGAAGGAGGCCGTTCTCGAGCAGTACTTC.